Shown below are 22 T cell receptor beta chains from a single sample sequenced in a study of blood T cells in healthy people across ages. Sample-barcoded 5' priming and a J-beta primer mix drove a second PCR of roughly 6 to 12 cycles. TCRdb called the 5' RACE reads again in MiXCR, with one record for every CDR3 protein. The sample carries about 1.4 million distinct CDR3 sequences, around 55% recorded once. Sequencing input: blood. The receptors were sampled from a man in his late teens or twenties in good health.

The J gene is TRBJ2-7, the V gene TRBV7-9; D uncertain. CDR3 length: 16 amino acids. The V end was cut by 5 bases, the J end by 0 bases, with 17 bases between. Germline values: CDR1 SEHNR, CDR2 FQNEAQ (reference sequence). CDR3 nucleotide sequence: TGTGCCAGCAGCAGCTTCTCTATAGGGCACTCCTACGAGCAGTACTTC. It encodes CASSSFSIGHSYEQYF.

This clonotype was observed many times. This chain uses TRBV7-2 with TRBJ2-5; no reliable D call. V dropped 2 bases and J dropped 5 bases, with 3 bases sitting between them. The CDR3 covers 11 residues. Germline CDR1 is SGHTA and CDR2 is FQGNSA. The CDR3 here is CASSLYETQYF. DNA of the CDR3: TGTGCCAGCAGCTTATATGAGACCCAGTACTTC.

The chain links TRBV6-6 to TRBJ1-5, with 9 bases that match TRBD1. From germline, CDR1 is MNHNY and CDR2 SVGAGI (reference sequence). V trimming: 2 bases; J trimming: 3 bases; junction bases outside the gene matches: 8. This CDR3 contains 17 residues. CDR3 sequence: CASSYREGQGVNQPQHF. CDR3 sequence (DNA): TGTGCCAGCAGTTACCGAGAGGGACAGGGAGTCAATCAGCCCCAGCATTTT.

This chain links TRBV15 with TRBJ2-7, with TRBD2 matching 10 bases. From germline, CDR1 is LNHNV and CDR2 YYDKDF (reference sequence). Trimming took 0 bases from V and 4 from J; bases not matched to a gene: 6. The CDR3 has 16 residues. This chain's CDR3 is CATSRDLGLALYEQYF. DNA of the CDR3: TGTGCCACCAGCAGAGATTTGGGACTAGCGCTGTACGAGCAGTACTTC.

The CDR3 DNA reads as TGTGCCAGCAGTGGGACTAGTCTAAGTGAGCAGTTCTTC. Amino acids: CASSGTSLSEQFF. This chain links TRBV6-4 with TRBJ2-1; 7 bases map to TRBD2. V trimming: 4 bases; J trimming: 9 bases; junction bases outside the gene matches: 6. Germline V gives CDR1 MRHNA, CDR2 SNTAGT. There are 13 residues in the CDR3.

This clonotype has a handful of counts. The chain links TRBV7-9 to TRBJ2-7; 10 bases map to TRBD2. The length of the CDR3 is 15 residues. CDR1 is SEHNR, CDR2 FQNEAQ, per germline (reference sequence). Unmatched junction bases numbered 5, after V lost 2 bases and J lost 4 bases. CDR3 nucleotides: TGTGCCAGCAGCTTATCGGCTAGCGGGAGTTACGAGCAGTACTTC. Encoded protein: CASSLSASGSYEQYF.

V gene TRBV20-1 combines with J gene TRBJ2-1; 9 nucleotides match TRBD2. V shed 3 bases, J shed 9 bases, and the junction held 0 bases outside the gene matches. There are 11 residues in the CDR3. Looked up from germline, CDR1 is DFQATT and CDR2 is SNEGSKA (reference sequence). CDR3 sequence: CSASSGGEQFF. The CDR3 region has the DNA TGCAGTGCTAGTAGCGGGGGTGAGCAGTTCTTC.

The V call is TRBV6-5, the J call TRBJ1-1; D gene uncertain. The CDR3 sequence is 14 residues long. Germline V gene lookup returns CDR1 MNHEY and CDR2 SVGAGI. Trimming took off 3 bases at V and 1 base at J, with 9 bases between the two ends. The CDR3 sequence is CASSYGRPNTEAFF. The CDR3 nucleotides are TGTGCCAGCAGTTATGGCAGACCGAACACTGAAGCTTTCTTT.

This rearrangement joins TRBV27 to TRBJ2-7, with 11 bases matching TRBD1. Unmatched junction bases numbered 3, after V lost 2 bases and J lost 6 bases. In germline, CDR1 is MNHEY, CDR2 SMNVEV (reference sequence). This CDR3 spans 14 amino acids. The CDR3 loop reads CASSLIGTGGEQYF. The CDR3 DNA reads TGTGCCAGCAGTTTAATTGGGACAGGGGGCGAGCAGTACTTC.

The chain is built from TRBV7-9 and TRBJ1-1, with D unresolved. The CDR3 extends over 14 amino acids. Germline CDR1 SEHNR, CDR2 FQNEAQ (reference sequence). V dropped 5 bases and J dropped 5 bases, with 15 bases sitting between them. The CDR3 here is CASSPLWGETEAFF. CDR3 nucleotides: TGTGCCAGCAGCCCGCTTTGGGGAGAAACTGAAGCTTTCTTT.

The chain carries TRBV12-3 or TRBV12-4 and TRBJ1-2; D is uncertain. The ends were cut back, 2 bases at V and 0 bases at J, with 13 bases in the middle. The CDR3 consists of 16 residues. CDR3 sequence reads: CASSLNPGVTNYGYTF. CDR3 DNA: TGTGCCAGCAGTTTAAACCCGGGAGTTACTAACTATGGCTACACCTTC.

This clonotype was counted a few times. This rearrangement joins TRBV29-1 to TRBJ2-5; D gene uncertain. With 4 bases removed from V and 3 bases from J, the gap between germline ends came to 12 bases. Per germline, CDR1 SQVTM and CDR2 ANQGSEA. The CDR3 has 13 residues. CDR3: CSVALRLKETQYF. The CDR3, as DNA: TGCAGCGTTGCGTTACGGCTAAAAGAGACCCAGTACTTC.

This clonotype was seen a few times. V and J are TRBV28 and TRBJ2-1; 8 nucleotides align to TRBD1. Germline CDR1 is MDHEN and CDR2 is SYDVKM. The junction had 9 bases not matched to a gene; V was cut back by 5 bases and J by 9 bases. This CDR3 region has 14 residues. CDR3 sequence (DNA): TGTGCCAGCAGTCTGGGACAGGCGACGCGTGAGCAGTTCTTC. It codes for CASSLGQATREQFF.

The chain uses TRBV7-9 and TRBJ2-5; possible D gene TRBD1, 6 bases. CDR1 SEHNR and CDR2 FQNEAQ come from the germline V gene (reference sequence). Trimming removed 3 bases from V and 2 bases from J, with 16 bases in between. The CDR3 contains 16 residues. CDR3 residues: CASSLITGLRQETQYF. The CDR3 bases are TGTGCCAGCAGCTTGATTACAGGGCTGAGGCAAGAGACCCAGTACTTC.

The rearrangement uses TRBV5-1 and TRBJ2-7; D may match TRBD1 or TRBD2 (5 bases each). The V end was cut by 4 bases, the J end by 2 bases, with 16 bases between. The CDR3 is made up of 15 amino acids. Germline V lookup: CDR1 SGHRS, CDR2 YFSETQ. The CDR3 nucleotides read TGCGCCAGCAGCCAACTCCGGGACGGTGCCTACGAGCAGTACTTC. Protein sequence: CASSQLRDGAYEQYF.

The DNA of the CDR3 is TGTGCCAGCAGCGTAGGGTTTACCTTATTAAGTTCCTACAATGAGCAGTTCTTC. Protein sequence: CASSVGFTLLSSYNEQFF. The chain is built from TRBV7-2 and TRBJ2-1; D call uncertain. The CDR3 is 18 residues long. CDR1 and CDR2 (germline): SGHTA, FQGNSA. Trimming pared 5 bases from V and 1 base from J, leaving 21 bases between.

This clonotype appeared a few times. This sequence joins TRBV12-3 or TRBV12-4 and TRBJ1-2; D ambiguous. V lost 3 bases to trimming and J lost 1 base, with 12 bases between them. CDR3 length equals 15 residues. The CDR3 spells CASSFVSENNYGYTF. CDR3 DNA sequence: TGTGCCAGCAGTTTCGTCTCAGAGAATAACTATGGCTACACCTTC.

This sequence joins TRBV7-9 and TRBJ2-7, with D perhaps TRBD1 (5 bases). Germline assignment: CDR1 SEHNR and CDR2 FQNEAQ (reference sequence). Trimming removed 6 bases from V and 3 bases from J, with 15 bases in between. This CDR3 has 14 amino acids. The CDR3 here is CASRPQGGFYEQYF. CDR3 nucleotide sequence: TGTGCCAGCAGACCCCAGGGTGGGTTCTACGAGCAGTACTTC.

The chain couples TRBV4-2 to TRBJ2-1; perhaps TRBD1 as D (6 bases). From germline, CDR1 is LGHNA and CDR2 YNFKEQ. This CDR3 has 15 residues. V lost 4 bases, J lost 7 bases, and 17 bases lay in between. The chain's CDR3 is CASSLAEVQGNEQFF. The DNA for the CDR3 is TGTGCCAGCAGCCTCGCAGAAGTACAGGGTAATGAGCAGTTCTTC.

This clonotype has only a few counts. In nucleotides, the CDR3 is TGTGCCAGCAGTTACTCGGTTGCACGGGGGTTCGACAATGAGCAGTTCTTC. Translated: CASSYSVARGFDNEQFF. The chain combines TRBV6-6 with TRBJ2-1; a possible D gene is TRBD2 (6 bases). The CDR3 totals 17 residues. Deletions cut 0 bases from V and 5 bases from J, with 17 bases between. CDR1 and CDR2 (germline): MNHNY, SVGAGI (reference sequence).

The rearrangement links TRBV20-1 to TRBJ2-1; 8 nucleotides line up with TRBD1. Germline values: CDR1 DFQATT, CDR2 SNEGSKA (reference sequence). V was clipped by 3 bases and J by 4 bases; unmatched bases: 11. The CDR3 contains 16 residues. The CDR3 DNA reads TGCAGTGCTAGTCGACCGGGGACAGGCGTGTACAATGAGCAGTTCTTC. Translated, it gives CSASRPGTGVYNEQFF.

The gene calls are TRBV5-1 and TRBJ2-5; D is possibly TRBD1 (6 bases). This CDR3 has 14 residues. V was shortened by 2 bases and J by 11 bases, with 19 bases between the two germline ends. The germline V gene has CDR1 SGHRS and CDR2 YFSETQ. The CDR3 DNA sequence: TGCGCCAGCAGCTTTGGGGGCAGGGTCAATGAGCAGTACTTC. Translating it yields CASSFGGRVNEQYF.